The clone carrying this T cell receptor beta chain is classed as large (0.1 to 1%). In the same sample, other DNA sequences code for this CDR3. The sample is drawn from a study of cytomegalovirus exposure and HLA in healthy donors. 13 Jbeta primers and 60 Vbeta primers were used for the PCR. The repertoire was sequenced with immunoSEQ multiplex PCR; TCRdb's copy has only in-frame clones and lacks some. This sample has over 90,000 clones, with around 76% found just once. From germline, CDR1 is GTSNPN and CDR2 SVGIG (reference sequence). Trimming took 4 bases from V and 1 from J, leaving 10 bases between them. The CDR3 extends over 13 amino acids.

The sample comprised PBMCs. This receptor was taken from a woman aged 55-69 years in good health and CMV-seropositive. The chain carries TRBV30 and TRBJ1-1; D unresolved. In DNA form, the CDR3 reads TGTGCCTGGAAAGAGACTTCGAACACTGAAGCTTTCTTT. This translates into CAWKETSNTEAFF.